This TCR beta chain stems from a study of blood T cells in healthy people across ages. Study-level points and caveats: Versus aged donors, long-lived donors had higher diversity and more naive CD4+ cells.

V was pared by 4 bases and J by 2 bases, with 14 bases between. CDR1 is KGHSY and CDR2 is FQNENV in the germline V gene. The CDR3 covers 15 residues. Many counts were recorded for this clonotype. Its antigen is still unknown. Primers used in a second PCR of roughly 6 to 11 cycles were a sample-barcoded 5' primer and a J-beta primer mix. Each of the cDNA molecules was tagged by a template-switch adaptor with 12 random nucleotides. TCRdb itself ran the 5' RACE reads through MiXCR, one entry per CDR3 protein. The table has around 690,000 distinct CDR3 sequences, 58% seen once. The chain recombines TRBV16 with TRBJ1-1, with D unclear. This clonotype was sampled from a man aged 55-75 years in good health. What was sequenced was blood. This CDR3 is CASSPAGSTNTEAFF. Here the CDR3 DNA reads TGTGCCAGCAGCCCCGCCGGCAGTACCAACACTGAAGCTTTCTTT.